A single sample gave rise to the 24 T cell receptor beta chains below, sequenced in a study of blood T cell repertoires in COVID-19. The table came from immunoSEQ multiplex PCR; TCRdb's copy has only in-frame clones and leaves some out. The repertoire holds approximately 390,000 clones, with around 90% as singletons. The material sequenced was PBMCs or T cells enriched from blood (not recorded which). The receptors were sampled from a woman between 35 and 50 years old with acute COVID-19.

The V gene is TRBV5-8, the J gene TRBJ1-2; 7 nucleotides agree with TRBD1. After removal of 4 bases from V and 4 bases from J, the junction contained 10 bases not matched to a gene. This CDR3 is 15 amino acids long. Germline CDR1 and CDR2: SGHTS and YDEGEE. The CDR3 region is CASSTHRGAGYGYTF. CDR3 in DNA: TGTGCCAGCAGCACCCACAGGGGCGCCGGCTATGGCTACACCTTC.

This rearrangement joins TRBV11-2 to TRBJ2-7; no definite D call. CDR1 is SGHAT, CDR2 FQNNGV, per germline. The V end was cut by 1 base, the J end by 1 base, with 5 bases between. CDR3 length: 13 residues. The CDR3 is CASSLVQSYEQYF. The CDR3 bases are TGTGCCAGCAGCTTAGTCCAGTCCTACGAGCAGTACTTC.

The V gene is TRBV11-2, the J gene TRBJ1-2; D not certain. V lost 2 bases to trimming and J lost 6 bases, with 10 bases between them. In germline, CDR1 is SGHAT, CDR2 FQNNGV. This CDR3 has 13 amino acids. The CDR3 sequence: CASSLSLLNGYTF. CDR3 DNA: TGTGCCAGCAGCTTAAGCCTGCTTAATGGCTACACCTTC.

V is TRBV3-1 (or the pseudogene TRBV3-2) and J is TRBJ1-1; the D gene is possibly TRBD1 (5 bases). Trimming took off 0 bases at V and 5 bases at J, with 13 bases between the two ends. The CDR3 loop spans 15 amino acids. Germline loops: CDR1 LGHDT, CDR2 YNNKEL (reference sequence). CDR3 nucleotides: TGTGCCAGCAGCCAAGATGGAGGAGGGGCAACTGAAGCTTTCTTT. Its protein is CASSQDGGGATEAFF.

The chain combines TRBV7-9 with TRBJ1-1; the match to TRBD1 covers 9 bases. The V segment lost 1 base and the J segment 5 bases; nucleotides outside the gene matches: 14. Germline CDR1 is SEHNR and CDR2 is FQNEAQ (reference sequence). This CDR3 comprises 18 residues. The CDR3, as DNA: TGTGCCAGCAGCTTAGGGTGGGACAGGGACATGGAGAGGACTGAAGCTTTCTTT. Protein: CASSLGWDRDMERTEAFF.

This chain uses TRBV6-5 with TRBJ1-4; D not resolved. Germline V gives CDR1 MNHEY, CDR2 SVGAGI. Trimming stripped 5 bases from V and 6 bases from J, with 10 bases between. The CDR3 runs 13 residues. The CDR3: CASSPGGDEKLFF. DNA for the CDR3: TGTGCCAGCAGTCCCGGCGGGGATGAAAAACTGTTTTTT.

This chain connects TRBV20-1 to TRBJ1-1; 9 positions agree with TRBD1. Trimming at V came to 3 bases and at J to 7 bases, leaving 15 bases not matched to a gene. CDR1 and CDR2 from the germline V gene are DFQATT and SNEGSKA (reference sequence). CDR3 length equals 16 residues. The CDR3 loop reads CSASNLDRGGADEAFF. The CDR3 bases are TGCAGTGCTAGTAATTTAGACAGGGGGGGAGCCGATGAAGCTTTCTTT.

V and J are TRBV7-9 and TRBJ1-1, with 7 bases aligning to TRBD1. The CDR3 covers 14 residues. After removal of 1 base from V and 5 bases from J, the junction contained 4 bases not matched to a gene. Germline lookup yields CDR1 SEHNR and CDR2 FQNEAQ (reference sequence). This CDR3 is CASSLEGARTEAFF. In DNA, the CDR3 is TGTGCCAGCAGCTTAGAGGGGGCGCGGACTGAAGCTTTCTTT.

The chain combines TRBV2 with TRBJ2-2, with unresolved D. There are 11 residues in the CDR3. V lost 6 bases, J lost 6 bases, and 5 bases lay in between. Germline CDR1 is SNHLY and CDR2 is FYNNEI. The CDR3 here is CASRLAGELFF. The CDR3 DNA sequence: TGTGCCAGCAGACTGGCCGGGGAGCTGTTTTTT.

V and J are TRBV2 and TRBJ2-1; TRBD1 matches 8 bases. The CDR3 loop spans 14 amino acids. Unmatched junction bases numbered 4, after V lost 6 bases and J lost 3 bases. The germline CDR1 and CDR2 sequences are SNHLY and FYNNEI. As DNA, the CDR3 is TGTGCCAGCAGGAGACAGGGGCTCTACAATGAGCAGTTCTTC. This gives the protein CASRRQGLYNEQFF.

The chain combines TRBV27 with TRBJ1-2, with TRBD1 identical over 7 bases. Germline-derived CDR1 and CDR2 are MNHEY and SMNVEV (reference sequence). The CDR3 has 14 residues. Trimming removed 3 bases from V and 4 bases from J; junction bases left unmatched: 5. This CDR3 is CASSLSGGSYGYTF. The CDR3 nucleotides are TGTGCCAGCAGTTTGTCAGGGGGGAGCTATGGCTACACCTTC.

The chain links TRBV15 to TRBJ1-2; 9 nucleotides agree with TRBD1. Germline trimming cut 1 base from V and 6 bases from J; bases unmatched to any gene: 12. This CDR3 is built from 17 residues. The V gene's germline CDR1 is LNHNV and CDR2 YYDKDF (reference sequence). CDR3 DNA: TGTGCCACCAGCAGAGGTTCATACGGGACAGGGACCAATGGCTACACCTTC. The encoded protein is CATSRGSYGTGTNGYTF.

The chain is built from TRBV12-3 or TRBV12-4 and TRBJ1-2; D not resolved. Trimming stripped 3 bases from V and 7 bases from J, with 9 bases between. CDR3 size: 12 residues. As DNA, the CDR3 is TGTGCCAGCAGTTTCTCGCTGGCTGGCTACACCTTC. This translates into CASSFSLAGYTF.

This chain's CDR3 is CASSRGQGYTEAFF. The CDR3 DNA reads as TGTGCCAGCTCAAGGGGACAGGGGTACACTGAAGCTTTCTTT. V usage is TRBV18 and J usage is TRBJ1-1; 10 bases line up with TRBD1. Trimming cost V 5 bases and J 3 bases; bases outside gene matches: 3. The CDR3 covers 14 residues. CDR1 is KGHSH and CDR2 is LQKENI in the germline V gene.

This rearrangement joins TRBV18 to TRBJ2-5; D is ambiguous. The germline gives CDR1 KGHSH, CDR2 LQKENI. V lost 5 bases and J lost 1, with 11 bases in between. The CDR3 length is 14 residues. CDR3 loop: CASSMGSTQETQYF. As DNA, the CDR3 is TGTGCCAGCTCAATGGGCAGTACCCAAGAGACCCAGTACTTC.

This clone came up once. In DNA, the CDR3 is TGCAGCGTGGGGACTCAAGGGGAAAAACTGTTTTTT. This translates into CSVGTQGEKLFF. The chain employs TRBV29-1 and TRBJ1-4; D is possibly TRBD1 (5 bases). V was cut by 6 bases and J by 8 bases, with 13 bases left in between. The CDR3 is 12 residues long. CDR1 is SQVTM, CDR2 ANQGSEA, per germline. The entire variable domain, with the rest obtained from reference TRBV29-1 and TRBJ1-4, is as follows: SAVISQKPSRDICQRGTSLTIQCQVDSQVTMMFWYRQQPGQSLTLIATANQGSEATYESGFVIDKFPISRPNLTFSTLTVSNMSPEDSSIYLCSVGTQGEKLFFGSGTQLSVL.

The chain carries TRBV11-2 and TRBJ2-7; 15 bases line up with TRBD2. V trimming: 4 bases; J trimming: 5 bases; junction bases outside the gene matches: 12. This CDR3 has 18 amino acids. In germline, CDR1 is SGHAT, CDR2 FQNNGV. The CDR3 sequence is CASSSGTSGGPSPHEQYF. The CDR3, as DNA: TGTGCCAGCAGCTCCGGGACTAGCGGGGGGCCCTCCCCCCACGAGCAGTACTTC.

The chain employs TRBV15 and TRBJ1-1, with 8 bases fitting TRBD1. The CDR3 is 15 residues long. Germline-derived CDR1 and CDR2 are LNHNV and YYDKDF (reference sequence). The ends lost 2 bases at V and 5 bases at J; junction bases unmatched: 7. This CDR3 is CATSRLRTGFTEAFF. The CDR3 nucleotides read TGTGCCACCAGCAGACTTAGGACAGGGTTTACTGAAGCTTTCTTT.

This clone was seen a single time. This chain connects TRBV7-9 to TRBJ2-7, with TRBD1 matching over 7 bases. This CDR3 has 17 amino acids. Per the germline V gene, CDR1 is SEHNR and CDR2 is FQNEAQ (reference sequence). V trimming: 1 base; J trimming: 0 bases; junction bases outside the gene matches: 9. CDR3 sequence reads: CASSLGGTVRISYEQYF. In DNA, the CDR3 is TGTGCCAGCAGCTTAGGGGGGACAGTCCGTATCTCCTACGAGCAGTACTTC.

This clone was observed once. This chain connects TRBV3-1 (or the pseudogene TRBV3-2) to TRBJ2-3; 7 positions agree with TRBD2. The ends lost 1 base at V and 4 bases at J; junction bases unmatched: 11. This CDR3 contains 17 residues. Germline lookup yields CDR1 LGHDT and CDR2 YNNKEL (reference sequence). The CDR3 DNA is TGTGCCAGCAGCCAAGGAGAAGGACTAGGGAGGGCAGATACGCAGTATTTT. This encodes CASSQGEGLGRADTQYF.

The V and J genes are TRBV5-5 and TRBJ1-6, with a tentative D call TRBD1 (5 bases). Germline CDR1 and CDR2: SGHKS and YYEKEE (reference sequence). Trimming pared 4 bases from V and 6 bases from J, leaving 14 bases between. The CDR3 extends over 15 amino acids. The CDR3 protein is CASSPLGGVNSPLHF. CDR3 coding DNA: TGTGCCAGCAGCCCCCTGGGAGGGGTTAATTCACCCCTCCACTTT.

V and J are TRBV19 and TRBJ1-2, with 7 bases aligning to TRBD1. The CDR3 extends over 14 amino acids. With 5 bases clipped from V and 4 bases from J, the junction kept 7 bases outside the gene matches. CDR1 is LNHDA and CDR2 is SQIVND in the germline V gene (reference sequence). This chain's CDR3 is CASSPQGNTYGYTF. Written as DNA, the CDR3 is TGTGCCAGTAGTCCACAGGGGAATACCTATGGCTACACCTTC.

This chain joins TRBV2 and TRBJ2-5, with 11 bases aligning to TRBD1. From germline, CDR1 is SNHLY and CDR2 FYNNEI. J lost 5 bases, V lost 7 bases, and 6 bases had no gene match. The CDR3 totals 14 residues. Here the CDR3 reads CASTRTGGAETQYF. Here the CDR3 DNA reads TGTGCCAGCACCCGGACAGGGGGCGCGGAGACCCAGTACTTC.

The chain employs TRBV2 and TRBJ2-1, with 7 nucleotides matching TRBD1. With V trimmed by 2 bases and J by 12 bases, 4 bases remained unmatched. The CDR3 covers 12 residues. Germline CDR1 and CDR2: SNHLY and FYNNEI. The CDR3 DNA sequence: TGTGCCAGCAGTGAAAGGGACAGCCGGCAGTTCTTC. Protein product: CASSERDSRQFF.